This record looks at one T cell receptor (beta chain) sequence and its context. Its specificity is not known. The V gene lost 2 bases and the J gene lost 3 bases, with 11 bases spanning the gap. The CDR3 has 15 amino acids. The data belong to a study of T cells in Graves' hyperthyroidism and ophthalmopathy. Study-wide findings and caveats: In simple terms, a model built on 13 V-J features told ophthalmopathy apart from stable hyperthyroidism.

Template material for amplifying TCR beta CDR3 regions consisted of RNA transcripts. HTBI primers drove first-round RT-PCR of the TCR CDR3. TCRdb recomputed calls from the multiplex PCR reads with MiXCR, one row per CDR3 protein. The table includes 450,000 to 550,000 distinct CDR3 sequences, 24% detected once. The V call is TRBV12-3 or TRBV12-4, the J call TRBJ1-3; D unresolved. The sample taken for sequencing was blood. This clonotype was obtained from a woman in her twenties or thirties with Graves' ophthalmopathy. CDR3 amino acids: CASSLSGRGGNTIYF. CDR3 bases: TGTGCCAGCAGTTTAAGCGGGCGGGGTGGAAACACCATATATTTT.